This T cell receptor beta chain was obtained from a study of T cell responses to AZD1222 COVID-19 vaccine. Study details: Pooled together were second doses at about 4 or about 12 weeks.

A word on this clone: Antigen: not known.

From germline, CDR1 is MNHEY and CDR2 SMNVEV (reference sequence). The CDR3 contains 12 residues. V gave up 10 bases and J gave up 2 bases, with 11 bases separating them. Findings and caveats of the study: Reports say nearly half of spike-specific TCRs go after unmutated variant regions. Most donors were white British, females outnumbered males, and clonal diversity was possibly underestimated.

Method: immunoSEQ multiplex PCR; TCRdb's copy keeps in-frame clones and lacks some. The sample contains 240,000 or so clones, 80% to 95% of which appear only once. The clonotype comes from an adult in good health. The sample here was peripheral blood, taken on day 0 of AZD1222 vaccination. The rearrangement joins TRBV27 to TRBJ1-2, with D possibly TRBD1 on 6 matching bases. The CDR3 loop reads CATADRNYGYTF. The CDR3, as DNA: TGTGCCACCGCGGACAGAAACTATGGCTACACCTTC.